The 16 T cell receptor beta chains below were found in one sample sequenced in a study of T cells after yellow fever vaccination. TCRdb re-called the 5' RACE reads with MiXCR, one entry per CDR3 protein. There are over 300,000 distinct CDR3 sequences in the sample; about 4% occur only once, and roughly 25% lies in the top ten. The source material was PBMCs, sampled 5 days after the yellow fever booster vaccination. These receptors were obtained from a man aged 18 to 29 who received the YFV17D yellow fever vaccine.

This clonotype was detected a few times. CDR3 loop: CATSRVPANEQYV. The CDR3 DNA follows: TGTGCCACCAGCAGAGTGCCAGCGAACGAGCAGTACGTC. This chain uses TRBV15 with TRBJ2-7; D is unresolved. This CDR3 region has 13 residues. Germline V gene lookup returns CDR1 LNHNV and CDR2 YYDKDF (reference sequence). Trimming removed 1 base at V and 5 bases at J, with 9 bases between.

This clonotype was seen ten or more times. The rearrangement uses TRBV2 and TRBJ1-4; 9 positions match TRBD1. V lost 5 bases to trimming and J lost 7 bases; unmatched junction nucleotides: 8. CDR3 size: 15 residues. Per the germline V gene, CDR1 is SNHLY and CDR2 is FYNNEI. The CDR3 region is CASSPQGARGEKLFF. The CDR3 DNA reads TGTGCCAGCAGTCCACAGGGGGCGCGGGGTGAAAAACTGTTTTTT.

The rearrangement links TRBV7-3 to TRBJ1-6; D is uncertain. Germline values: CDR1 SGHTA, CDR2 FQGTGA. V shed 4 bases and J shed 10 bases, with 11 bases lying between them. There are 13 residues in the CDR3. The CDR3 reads CASSSESISPLHF. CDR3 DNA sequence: TGTGCCAGCAGCTCAGAAAGTATCTCACCCCTCCACTTT.

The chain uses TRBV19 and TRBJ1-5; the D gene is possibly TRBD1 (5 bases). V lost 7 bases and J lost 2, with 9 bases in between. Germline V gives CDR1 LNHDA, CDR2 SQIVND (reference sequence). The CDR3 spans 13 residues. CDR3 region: CASKQEGNQPQHF. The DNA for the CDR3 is TGTGCCAGTAAACAGGAGGGCAATCAGCCCCAGCATTTT.

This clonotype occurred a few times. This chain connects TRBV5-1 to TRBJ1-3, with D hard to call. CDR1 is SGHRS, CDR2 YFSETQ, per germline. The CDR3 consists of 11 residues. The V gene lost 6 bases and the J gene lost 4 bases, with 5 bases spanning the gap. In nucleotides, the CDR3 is TGCGCCAGCAAGGGCGGAAACACCATATATTTT. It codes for CASKGGNTIYF. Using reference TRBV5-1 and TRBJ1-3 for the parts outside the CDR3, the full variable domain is KAGVTQTPRYLIKTRGQQVTLSCSPISGHRSVSWYQQTPGQGLQFLFEYFSETQRNKGNFPGRFSGRQFSNSRSEMNVSTLELGDSALYLCASKGGNTIYFGEGSWLTVV.

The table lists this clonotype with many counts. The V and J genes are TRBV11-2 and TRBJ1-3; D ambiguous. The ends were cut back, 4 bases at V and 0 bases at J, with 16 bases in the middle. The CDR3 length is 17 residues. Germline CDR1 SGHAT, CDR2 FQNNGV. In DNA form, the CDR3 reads TGTGCCAGCAGCTCCCGCTGGGCGGGCAGCTCTGGAAACACCATATATTTT. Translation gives CASSSRWAGSSGNTIYF.

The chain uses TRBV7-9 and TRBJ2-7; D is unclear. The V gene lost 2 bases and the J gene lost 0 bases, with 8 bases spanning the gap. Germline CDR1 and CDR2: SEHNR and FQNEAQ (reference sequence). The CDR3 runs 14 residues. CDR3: CASSLRQSSYEQYF. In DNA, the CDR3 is TGTGCCAGCAGCTTAAGGCAGAGCTCCTACGAGCAGTACTTC.

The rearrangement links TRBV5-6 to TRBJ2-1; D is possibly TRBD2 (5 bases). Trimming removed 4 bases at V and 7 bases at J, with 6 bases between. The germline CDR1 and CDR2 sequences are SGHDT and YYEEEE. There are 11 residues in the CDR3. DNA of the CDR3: TGTGCCAGCAGCCGGAGGAATGAGCAGTTCTTC. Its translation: CASSRRNEQFF.

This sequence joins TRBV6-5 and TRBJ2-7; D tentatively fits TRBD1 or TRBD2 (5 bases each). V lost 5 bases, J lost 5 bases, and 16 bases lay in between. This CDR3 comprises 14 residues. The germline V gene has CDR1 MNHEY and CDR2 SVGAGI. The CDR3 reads CASSPGQAYHEQYV. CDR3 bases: TGTGCCAGCAGTCCGGGGCAGGCCTACCACGAGCAGTACGTC.

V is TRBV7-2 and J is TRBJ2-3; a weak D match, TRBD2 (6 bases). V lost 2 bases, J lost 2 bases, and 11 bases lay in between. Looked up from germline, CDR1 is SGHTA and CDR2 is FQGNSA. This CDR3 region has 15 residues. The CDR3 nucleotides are TGTGCCAGCAGCTTAAGGGCGGGGTACACAGATACGCAGTATTTT. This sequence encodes CASSLRAGYTDTQYF. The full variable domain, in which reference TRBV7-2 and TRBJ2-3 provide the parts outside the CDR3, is GAGVSQSPSNKVTEKGKDVELRCDPISGHTALYWYRQSLGQGLEFLIYFQGNSAPDKSGLPSDRFSAERTGGSVSTLTIQRTQQEDSAVYLCASSLRAGYTDTQYFGPGTRLTVL.

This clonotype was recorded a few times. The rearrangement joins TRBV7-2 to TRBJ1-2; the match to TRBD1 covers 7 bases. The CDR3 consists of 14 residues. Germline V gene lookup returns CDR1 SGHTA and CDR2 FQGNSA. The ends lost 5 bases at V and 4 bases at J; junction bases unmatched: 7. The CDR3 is CASSNRDRAYGYTF. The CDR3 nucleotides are TGTGCCAGCAGCAACCGGGACAGAGCCTATGGCTACACCTTC.

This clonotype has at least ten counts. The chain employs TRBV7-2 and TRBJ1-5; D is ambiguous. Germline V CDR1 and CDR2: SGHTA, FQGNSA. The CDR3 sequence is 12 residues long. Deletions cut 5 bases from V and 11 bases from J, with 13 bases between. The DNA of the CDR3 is TGTGCCAGCAGCCCCCTTCTAGGGACCCAGCATTTT. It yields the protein CASSPLLGTQHF. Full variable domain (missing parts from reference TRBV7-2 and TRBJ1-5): GAGVSQSPSNKVTEKGKDVELRCDPISGHTALYWYRQSLGQGLEFLIYFQGNSAPDKSGLPSDRFSAERTGGSVSTLTIQRTQQEDSAVYLCASSPLLGTQHFGDGTRLSIL.

Here the CDR3 reads CASSRRGTGATDTQYF. CDR3 nucleotide sequence: TGTGCCAGCAGCCGACGCGGGACAGGAGCCACAGATACGCAGTATTTT. The chain uses TRBV9 and TRBJ2-3; 8 nucleotides agree with TRBD1. The CDR3 runs 16 residues. Unmatched junction bases numbered 9, after V lost 4 bases and J lost 2 bases. Germline loops: CDR1 SGDLS, CDR2 YYNGEE.

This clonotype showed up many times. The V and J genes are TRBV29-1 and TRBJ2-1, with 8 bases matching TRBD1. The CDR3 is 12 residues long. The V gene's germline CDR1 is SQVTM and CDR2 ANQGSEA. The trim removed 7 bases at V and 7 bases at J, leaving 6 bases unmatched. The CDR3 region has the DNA TGCAGCGCCTTGGACAGGGTGAATGAGCAGTTCTTC. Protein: CSALDRVNEQFF.

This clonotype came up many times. The CDR3 DNA is TGTGCCAGCAGCTTAAGCAGAAACACCGGGGAGCTGTTTTTT. Translated: CASSLSRNTGELFF. The chain recombines TRBV7-3 with TRBJ2-2; D gene uncertain. V was pared by 1 base and J by 2 bases, with 5 bases between. Looked up from germline, CDR1 is SGHTA and CDR2 is FQGTGA. The CDR3 is made up of 14 amino acids.

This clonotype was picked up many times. CDR3 nucleotides: TGTGCCAGCAGCTTAGCAGGCGGGGGCCGAGGCGGGGAGCTGTTTTTT. This sequence encodes CASSLAGGGRGGELFF. The chain has TRBV7-3 and TRBJ2-2, with D possibly TRBD2 on 7 matching bases. Germline V lookup: CDR1 SGHTA, CDR2 FQGTGA. V was trimmed by 2 bases and J by 7 bases, leaving 17 bases between them. CDR3 size: 16 residues.